Listed here are 9 T cell receptor beta chains from one sample, sequenced in a study of cytomegalovirus exposure and HLA in healthy donors. Sequencing used immunoSEQ multiplex PCR; TCRdb keeps in-frame clones, though not all of them. The data show 150,000 to 200,000 clones, over 80% seen once. Sequenced material: PBMCs. The receptors shown here come from a man aged 25-40 years in good health and CMV-seropositive.

The chain couples TRBV29-1 to TRBJ1-3; 7 positions match TRBD1. The junction had 7 bases not matched to a gene; V was cut back by 6 bases and J by 8 bases. CDR3 length equals 12 residues. In germline, CDR1 is SQVTM, CDR2 ANQGSEA. The CDR3 loop reads CSVAHRGDTIYF. CDR3 bases: TGCAGCGTCGCACACAGGGGAGACACCATATATTTT.

The V gene is TRBV6-5, the J gene TRBJ2-7, with D perhaps matching TRBD1 (6 bases). Trimming removed 5 bases from V and 1 base from J, with 9 bases in between. Germline CDR1 reads MNHEY; CDR2 reads SVGAGI. The CDR3 has 13 amino acids. CDR3 region: CASSRGQSYEQYF. In DNA form, the CDR3 reads TGTGCCAGCAGTCGCGGACAGTCCTACGAGCAGTACTTC.

V is TRBV18 and J is TRBJ1-2; D unclear. The CDR3 length is 15 residues. Trimming stripped 3 bases from V and 0 bases from J, with 11 bases between. Germline assignment: CDR1 KGHSH and CDR2 LQKENI. CDR3 in amino acids: CASSPEQETNYGYTF. The CDR3 DNA reads TGTGCCAGCTCACCTGAGCAGGAAACTAACTATGGCTACACCTTC. Variable domain in full (rest from reference TRBV18 and TRBJ1-2): NAGVMQNPRHLVRRRGQEARLRCSPMKGHSHVYWYRQLPEEGLKFMVYLQKENIIDESGMPKERFSAEFPKEGPSILRIQQVVRGDSAAYFCASSPEQETNYGYTFGSGTRLTVV.

The chain combines TRBV4-3 with TRBJ2-7; 7 bases match TRBD2. The germline V gene has CDR1 LGHNA and CDR2 YSLEER. Unmatched junction bases numbered 14, after V lost 4 bases and J lost 2 bases. The CDR3 has 17 amino acids. CDR3 residues: CASSPHLGRGPPYEQYF. The CDR3 bases are TGCGCCAGCAGCCCACATCTAGGGAGGGGACCACCCTACGAGCAGTACTTC.

The chain couples TRBV13 to TRBJ2-4; TRBD1 agrees at 7 bases. Germline CDR1 reads PRHDT; CDR2 reads FYEKMQ (reference sequence). V gave up 0 bases and J gave up 1 base; unmatched junction bases: 3. The CDR3 contains 16 residues. CDR3 DNA sequence: TGTGCCAGCAGCTTAGGACAGGGGCGCGCCAAAAACATTCAGTACTTC. This codes for CASSLGQGRAKNIQYF.

Concerning this clone: The same CDR3 also results from other DNA sequences found in this sample. The genes are TRBV6-5 and TRBJ2-3, with 14 bases matching TRBD2. The V segment lost 2 bases and the J segment 6 bases; nucleotides outside the gene matches: 4. The CDR3 is 16 residues long. Per the germline V gene, CDR1 is MNHEY and CDR2 is SVGAGI. In nucleotides, the CDR3 is TGTGCCAGCAGTTACGGGACTAGCGGGGGTACGGATACGCAGTATTTT. It codes for CASSYGTSGGTDTQYF.

This clone came up once. V usage is TRBV29-1 and J usage is TRBJ2-5, with a possible D match to TRBD2 (5 bases). CDR1 and CDR2 (germline): SQVTM, ANQGSEA. V was cut by 7 bases and J by 5 bases, with 20 bases left in between. The CDR3 sequence is 14 residues long. CDR3 sequence: CSAGSFSVGETQYF. CDR3 in DNA: TGCAGCGCGGGGTCCTTCTCAGTGGGGGAGACCCAGTACTTC.

V and J are TRBV11-3 and TRBJ2-1; D possibly corresponds to TRBD2 (5 bases). The CDR3 covers 14 residues. Trimming took 1 base from V and 5 from J, leaving 9 bases between them. Germline V lookup: CDR1 SGHNT, CDR2 YENEEA. CDR3 bases: TGTGCCAGCAGCTTAGGTTCGGGGAACAATGAGCAGTTCTTC. Amino acid sequence: CASSLGSGNNEQFF.

This clone showed up just a few times. The rearrangement uses TRBV19 and TRBJ2-7; 7 nucleotides line up with TRBD1. The CDR3 extends over 13 amino acids. Germline values: CDR1 LNHDA, CDR2 SQIVND (reference sequence). Losses at the gene ends were 5 bases for V and 3 bases for J; bases not matched to a gene: 4. The CDR3 DNA follows: TGTGCCAGTAGTCCCGGACAGGACTACGAGCAGTACTTC. Protein product: CASSPGQDYEQYF.